This T cell receptor (beta chain) was identified in a study of CD8+ T cells in alopecia areata. Study-wide findings and caveats: Relative to normal scalp, lesional scalp, especially alopecia totalis/universalis, showed higher clonality.

In the case of this clone: The antigen is undetermined.

This CDR3 spans 12 amino acids. Germline CDR1 is SQVTM and CDR2 is ANQGSEA. Between the trimmed V and J ends, which lost 6 bases and 5 bases, there was a span of 13 bases. The treatment was: oral pan-JAK inhibitor, 5-10 mg twice daily. Extracted from the samples, RNA was reverse transcribed into cDNA to serve as the sequencing template. The repertoire was sequenced with immunoSEQ multiplex PCR; TCRdb's copy has only in-frame clones and lacks some. The sample consists of around 120,000 clones, around 60% of them appearing once. The sequenced sample was CD4+ T cells sorted from blood, obtained at week 4, from a patient treated with tofacitinib. The chain combines TRBV29-1 with TRBJ1-1, with TRBD1 as a possible D gene (6 bases). The TCR was taken from a human donor with alopecia areata. The CDR3 loop reads CSVYREGTEAFF. The CDR3 coding sequence is TGCAGCGTCTACAGGGAGGGAACTGAAGCTTTCTTT.